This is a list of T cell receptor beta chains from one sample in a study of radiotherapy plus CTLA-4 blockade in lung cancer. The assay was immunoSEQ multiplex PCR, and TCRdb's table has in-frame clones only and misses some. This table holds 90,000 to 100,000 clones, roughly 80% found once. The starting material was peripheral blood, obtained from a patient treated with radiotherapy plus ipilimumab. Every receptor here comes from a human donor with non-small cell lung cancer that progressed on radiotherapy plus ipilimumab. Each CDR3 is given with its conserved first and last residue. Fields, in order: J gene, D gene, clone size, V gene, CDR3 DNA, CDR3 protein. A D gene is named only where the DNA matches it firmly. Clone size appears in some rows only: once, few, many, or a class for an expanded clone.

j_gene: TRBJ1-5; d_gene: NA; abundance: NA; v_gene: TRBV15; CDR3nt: TGTGCCACCAGCCAGGATGGGGGACTTAGGGCCCAGCATTTT; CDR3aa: CATSQDGGLRAQHF
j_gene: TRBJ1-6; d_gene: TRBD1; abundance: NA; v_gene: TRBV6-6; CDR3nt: TGTGCCAGCAGTTACCGGCAGGGGGGATCACCCCTCCACTTT; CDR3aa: CASSYRQGGSPLHF
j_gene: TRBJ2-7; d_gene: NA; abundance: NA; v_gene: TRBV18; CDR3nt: TGTGCCAGCTCACCGAGAAGGGGCTACGAGCAGTACTTC; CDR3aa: CASSPRRGYEQYF
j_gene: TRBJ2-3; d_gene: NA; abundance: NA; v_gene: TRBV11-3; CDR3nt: TGTGCCAGCAGCTACGGATTCCGGGCCCACTCTGGTACAGATACGCAGTATTTT; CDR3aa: CASSYGFRAHSGTDTQYF
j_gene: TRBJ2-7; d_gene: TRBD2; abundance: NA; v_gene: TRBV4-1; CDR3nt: TGCGCCAGCAGCTACCGTGCGGGAGCATACGAGCAGTACTTC; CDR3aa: CASSYRAGAYEQYF
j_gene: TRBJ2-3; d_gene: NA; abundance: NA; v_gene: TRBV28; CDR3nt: TGTGCCAGCAGGGGACACTCTAGCACAGATACGCAGTATTTT; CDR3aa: CASRGHSSTDTQYF
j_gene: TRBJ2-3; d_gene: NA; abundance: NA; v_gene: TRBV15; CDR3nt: TGTGCCACCAGCAGAGGGCCCACAGATACGCAGTATTTT; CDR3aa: CATSRGPTDTQYF
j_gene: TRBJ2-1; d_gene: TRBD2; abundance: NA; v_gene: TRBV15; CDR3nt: TGTGCCACCAGCAGACGACTAGCGGGAGGGCACGTGGAGCAGTTCTTC; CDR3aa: CATSRRLAGGHVEQFF
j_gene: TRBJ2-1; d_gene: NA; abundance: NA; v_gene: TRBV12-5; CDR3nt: TGTGCTAGTGGTGATTATTATGACTCCTACAATGAGCAGTTCTTC; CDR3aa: CASGDYYDSYNEQFF
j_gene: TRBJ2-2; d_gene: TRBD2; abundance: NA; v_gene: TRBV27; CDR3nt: TGTGCCAGCAGTATACTAGCGGGAGAGAAAACCGGGGAGCTGTTTTTT; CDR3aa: CASSILAGEKTGELFF
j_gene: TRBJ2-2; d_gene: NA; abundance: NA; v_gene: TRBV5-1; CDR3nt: TGCGCCAGCAGCCCAACACATACCGGGGAGCTGTTTTTT; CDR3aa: CASSPTHTGELFF
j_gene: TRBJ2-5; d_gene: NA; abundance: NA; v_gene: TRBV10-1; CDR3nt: TGCGCCAGCAGTGGCCCCAGGGCGGAGTACCAAGAGACCCAGTACTTC; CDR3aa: CASSGPRAEYQETQYF
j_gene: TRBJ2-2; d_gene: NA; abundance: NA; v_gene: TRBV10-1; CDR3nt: TGCGCCGTGGTTACCGGGGAGCTGTTTTTT; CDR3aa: CAVVTGELFF
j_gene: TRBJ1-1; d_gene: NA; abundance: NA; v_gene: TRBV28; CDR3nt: TGTGCCAGCGGTTTCATGAACACTGAAGCTTTCTTT; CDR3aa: CASGFMNTEAFF
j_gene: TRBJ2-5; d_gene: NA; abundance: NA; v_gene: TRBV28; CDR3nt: TGTGCCAGCAGTTTACGGGGGTACCAAGAGACCCAGTACTTC; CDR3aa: CASSLRGYQETQYF
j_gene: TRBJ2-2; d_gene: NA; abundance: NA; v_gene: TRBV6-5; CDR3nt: TGTGCCAGCAGTTACTCCACCGGAGAGTCCGGGGAGCTGTTTTTT; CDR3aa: CASSYSTGESGELFF
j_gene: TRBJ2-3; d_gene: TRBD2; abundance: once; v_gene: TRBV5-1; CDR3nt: TGCGCCAGCAGTGAGGCGGGAGAAACAGATACGCAGTATTTT; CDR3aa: CASSEAGETDTQYF
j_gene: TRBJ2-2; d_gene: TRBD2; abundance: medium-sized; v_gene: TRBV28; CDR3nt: TGTGCCAGCAGCCCACAGCGGGACTCCTTCACCGGGGAGCTGTTTTTT; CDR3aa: CASSPQRDSFTGELFF
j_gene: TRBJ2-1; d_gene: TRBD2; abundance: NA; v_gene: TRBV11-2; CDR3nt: TGTGCCAGCAGCTTAGTTACTAGCGGCAATGAGCAGTTCTTC; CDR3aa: CASSLVTSGNEQFF
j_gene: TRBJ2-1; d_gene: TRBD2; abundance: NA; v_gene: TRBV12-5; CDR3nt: TGTGCTAGTGGACTCAGTCCCAAGACTAGCGGAACCTACAATGAGCAGTTCTTC; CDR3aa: CASGLSPKTSGTYNEQFF
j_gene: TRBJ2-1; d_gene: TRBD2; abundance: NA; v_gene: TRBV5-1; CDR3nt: TGCGCCAGCAGCTTGGCCGGGGGGAGCTCCTACAATGAGCAGTTCTTC; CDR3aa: CASSLAGGSSYNEQFF
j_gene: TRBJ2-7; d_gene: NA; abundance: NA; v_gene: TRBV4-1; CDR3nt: TGCGCCAGCAGCCAAGATCTCTACGAGCAGTACTTC; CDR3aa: CASSQDLYEQYF